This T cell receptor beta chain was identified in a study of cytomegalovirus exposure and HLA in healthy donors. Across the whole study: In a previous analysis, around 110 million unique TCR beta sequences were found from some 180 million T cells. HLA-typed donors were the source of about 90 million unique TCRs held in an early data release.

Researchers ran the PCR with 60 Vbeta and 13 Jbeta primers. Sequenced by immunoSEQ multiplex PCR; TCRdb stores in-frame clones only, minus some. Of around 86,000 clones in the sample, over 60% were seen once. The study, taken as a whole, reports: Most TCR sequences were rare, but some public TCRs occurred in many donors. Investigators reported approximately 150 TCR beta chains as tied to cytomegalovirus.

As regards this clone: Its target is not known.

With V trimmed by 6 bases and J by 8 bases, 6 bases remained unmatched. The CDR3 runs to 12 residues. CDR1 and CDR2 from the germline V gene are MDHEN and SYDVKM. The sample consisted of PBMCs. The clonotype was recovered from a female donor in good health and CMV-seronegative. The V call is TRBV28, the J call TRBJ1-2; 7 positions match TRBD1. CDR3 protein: CASSQQGRGYTF. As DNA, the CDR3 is TGTGCCAGCAGCCAACAGGGGCGAGGCTACACCTTC.